The 8 T cell receptor beta chains listed next were all sequenced from one sample in a study of T cells in Graves' hyperthyroidism and ophthalmopathy. The CDR3 regions of TCR beta were amplified from RNA transcripts. TCR CDR3 underwent first-round RT-PCR with the HTBI primer set. TCRdb reprocessed the multiplex PCR reads via MiXCR and lists one record per CDR3 protein. The sample has tens of thousands of distinct CDR3 sequences; about 53% are singletons. What was sequenced was blood. Receptors were obtained from a woman in her thirties or forties with Graves' ophthalmopathy.

Worth noting for this clonotype: Given a much more abundant clone one base away, this may be a read error. The missing conserved phenylalanine or tryptophan at the end of this CDR3 makes a read error likely. The DNA is left out, because the CDR3 cannot be placed on it with certainty; the CDR3 is given as TCRdb lists it. The CDR3 is CASSLHRGEKPFL. The chain carries TRBV5-1 and TRBJ1-4; the tabulated D call, TRBD1, remains unverified against the DNA. The CDR3 is 13 amino acids long, termini counted. Germline V lookup: CDR1 SGHRS, CDR2 YFSETQ.

The chain carries TRBV7-9 and TRBJ1-4, with D unresolved. The CDR3 is made up of 16 amino acids. V lost 6 bases, J lost 3 bases, and 17 bases lay in between. The V gene's germline CDR1 is SEHNR and CDR2 FQNEAQ (reference sequence). CDR3 in DNA: TGTGCCAGCAGACCTAAACGACGGATCTCTAATGAAAAACTGTTTTTT. As protein: CASRPKRRISNEKLFF.

By sample share, this clonotype is medium-sized. V and J are TRBV29-1 and TRBJ2-2; the match to TRBD1 covers 8 bases. Germline V lookup: CDR1 SQVTM, CDR2 ANQGSEA. This CDR3 comprises 14 residues. Unmatched junction bases numbered 12, after V lost 8 bases and J lost 7 bases. In nucleotides, the CDR3 is TGCAGCTATCGACAGGGGATTATTGACGGGGAGCTGTTTTTT. Translation: CSYRQGIIDGELFF.

With regard to this clonotype: Since the CDR3 does not end with the conserved phenylalanine or tryptophan, this likely comes from a read error. This chain joins TRBV30 and TRBJ1-1, with D uncertain. The CDR3 loop spans 11 amino acids. Trimming left V 0 bases short and J 1 base short, with 0 bases between. The germline V gene encodes CDR1 GTSNPN and CDR2 SVGIG (reference sequence). The CDR3 spells CAWSVNTEAFL. The CDR3 bases are TGTGCCTGGAGTGTGAACACTGAAGCTTTCTTG.

This clonotype was counted many times. Written as DNA, the CDR3 is TGCAGTGCTAGATACAGGGGGATTGGCAATCAGCCCCAGCATTTT. It specifies CSARYRGIGNQPQHF. The chain recombines TRBV20-1 with TRBJ1-5; the match to TRBD1 covers 8 bases. V lost 2 bases and J lost 2; bases outside the gene matches: 5. CDR3 length: 15 amino acids. Germline values: CDR1 DFQATT, CDR2 SNEGSKA (reference sequence).

This clonotype was seen many times. This rearrangement joins TRBV14 to TRBJ2-4, with TRBD1 identical over 7 bases. The J segment lost 2 bases and the V segment lost 1 base, leaving 5 bases of the junction unmatched. Per the germline V gene, CDR1 is SGHDN and CDR2 is FVKESK. This CDR3 contains 16 residues. The CDR3 region is CASSQGQGRSKNIQYF. Written as DNA, the CDR3 is TGTGCCAGCAGCCAAGGACAGGGTAGATCCAAAAACATTCAGTACTTC.

This clonotype has just one count. A much larger clone is a single base away; this may be a read error. The CDR3 protein is CASSLFGVGEQYF. DNA of the CDR3: TGTGCCAGCAGTTTATTCGGGGTGGGTGAGCAGTACTTC. V is TRBV7-4 and J is TRBJ2-7, with TRBD2 as a possible D gene (5 bases). V lost 6 bases to trimming and J lost 7 bases, with 16 bases between them. Germline values: CDR1 SGHVT, CDR2 SQSDAQ. This CDR3 is 13 amino acids long.

This clonotype has a count of ten or more. This rearrangement joins TRBV6-5 to TRBJ2-3; possibly TRBD2 for D (5 bases). V was cut by 3 bases and J by 0 bases, with 10 bases left in between. This CDR3 is built from 15 residues. Germline assignment: CDR1 MNHEY and CDR2 SVGAGI. The CDR3 reads CASSYIGGSTDTQYF. The CDR3 DNA is TGTGCCAGCAGTTATATCGGAGGTAGCACAGATACGCAGTATTTT.